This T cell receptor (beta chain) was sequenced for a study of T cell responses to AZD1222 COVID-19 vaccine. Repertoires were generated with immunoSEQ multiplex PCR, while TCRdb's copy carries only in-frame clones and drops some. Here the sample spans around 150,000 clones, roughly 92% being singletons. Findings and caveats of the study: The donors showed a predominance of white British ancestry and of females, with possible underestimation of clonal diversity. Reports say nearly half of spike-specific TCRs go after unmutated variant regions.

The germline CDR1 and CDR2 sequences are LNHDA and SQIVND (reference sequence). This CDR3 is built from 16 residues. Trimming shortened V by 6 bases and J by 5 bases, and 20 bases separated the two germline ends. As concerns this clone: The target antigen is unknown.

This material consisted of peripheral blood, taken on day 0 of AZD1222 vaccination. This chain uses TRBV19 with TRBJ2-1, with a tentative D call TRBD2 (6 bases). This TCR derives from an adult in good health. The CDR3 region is CASRDLGGSRNNEQFF. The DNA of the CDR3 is TGTGCCAGTAGGGATCTAGGAGGGAGTAGGAACAATGAGCAGTTCTTC.